Following are 3 T cell receptor beta chains from one sample sequenced in a study of cytomegalovirus exposure and HLA in healthy donors. PCR primers comprised 60 Vbeta and 13 Jbeta primers. TCRdb's copy holds only in-frame clones and misses some; the assay was immunoSEQ multiplex PCR. The table records about 120,000 clones, 70% to 85% of them present only once. The material sequenced was PBMCs. All receptors come from a male donor in good health and CMV-seropositive.

The chain carries TRBV7-9 and TRBJ1-1; TRBD1 might be the D (5 bases). Trimming took off 3 bases at V and 4 bases at J, with 12 bases between the two ends. Germline CDR1 is SEHNR and CDR2 is FQNEAQ (reference sequence). This CDR3 region has 14 residues. For the CDR3, the DNA is TGTGCCAGCAGCTTTGGGGGGGGTGGCACTGAAGCTTTCTTT. This translates into CASSFGGGGTEAFF.

With regard to this clone: Sequence at one end of the junction differs from germline and may be a read error. The chain uses TRBV7-9 and TRBJ1-2, with 7 nucleotides matching TRBD1. CDR1 and CDR2 (germline): SEHNR, FQNEAQ (reference sequence). This CDR3 comprises 13 residues. The CDR3, as DNA: TGTTCCAGCAGCTTAGGGACAGCACCTGGCTACACCTTC. Translating gives CSSSLGTAPGYTF. The full variable domain, its missing parts supplied by reference TRBV7-9 and TRBJ1-2, is DTGVSQNPRHKITKRGQNVTFRCDPISEHNRLYWYRQTLGQGPEFLTYFQNEAQLEKSRLLSDRFSAERPKGSFSTLEIQRTEQGDSAMYLCSSSLGTAPGYTFGSGTRLTVV.

The rearrangement links TRBV28 to TRBJ2-3; 10 bases line up with TRBD2. The length of the CDR3 is 15 residues. Germline CDR1 and CDR2: MDHEN and SYDVKM. J gave up 2 bases and V 6 bases, and 5 bases lay outside the gene matches. This CDR3 is CASRIAGGFTDTQYF. CDR3 nucleotides: TGTGCCAGCAGGATAGCGGGGGGATTCACAGATACGCAGTATTTT.